Below are 18 T cell receptor beta chains sequenced from a single sample in a study of molecular identifiers for immune sequencing clone quantification. Via MiXCR, TCRdb re-called the PCR reads, giving one row per CDR3 protein. The sample shows about 630,000 distinct CDR3 sequences, roughly 27% of them seen only once. What was sequenced was naive CD8+ T cells from blood, with Jurkat cell RNA spiked in. The subset here: FACS-sorted CD8+CD4-CCR7+CD45RA+ naive T cells. These receptors were collected from a human donor in good health. Some libraries in this study had Jurkat cell RNA spiked in.

In the case of this clonotype: At one of its ends the junction is not consistent with the germline gene, which may arise from a read error. The V gene is TRBV11-1, the J gene TRBJ2-6; TRBD1 or TRBD2 may be the D gene (5 bases each). The CDR3 has 18 amino acids. Germline V gene lookup returns CDR1 SGHAT and CDR2 FQDESV (reference sequence). The CDR3: CVSSPNVGTSSGANVLTF. The CDR3 coding sequence is TGTGTCAGCAGCCCAAATGTTGGGACGAGCTCTGGGGCCAACGTCCTGACTTTC.

This clonotype was observed a few times. The gene calls are TRBV12-5 and TRBJ2-1; no reliable D call. This CDR3 has 12 residues. Germline CDR1 LGHNT, CDR2 FRNRAP. Between the trimmed V and J ends, which lost 5 bases and 10 bases, there was a span of 12 bases. The CDR3 nucleotides read TGTGCTAGTGGTCCCCATCAAGGGGAGCAGTTCTTC. It encodes CASGPHQGEQFF.

This clonotype was observed at least ten times. The rearrangement uses TRBV29-1 and TRBJ2-7, with a tentative D call TRBD1 (5 bases). Per germline, CDR1 SQVTM and CDR2 ANQGSEA. The CDR3 covers 13 residues. Deletions cut 6 bases from V and 3 bases from J, with 15 bases between. CDR3: CSVAPPGYYEQYF. For the CDR3, the DNA is TGCAGCGTAGCACCCCCAGGGTACTACGAGCAGTACTTC.

This clonotype was seen a few times. V gene TRBV7-9 combines with J gene TRBJ2-7; TRBD2 matches at 13 bases. Germline CDR1 is SEHNR and CDR2 is FQNEAQ (reference sequence). Losses at the gene ends were 2 bases for V and 6 bases for J; bases not matched to a gene: 4. The CDR3 spans 15 residues. The DNA for the CDR3 is TGTGCCAGCAGCTTAACTAGCGGGAGGGGAGGCGAGCAGTACTTC. Amino acid sequence: CASSLTSGRGGEQYF.

This clonotype was counted a few times. CDR3 region: CASSQTYEQFF. CDR3 nucleotide sequence: TGTGCCAGCAGCCAAACGTATGAGCAGTTCTTC. The V and J genes are TRBV11-2 and TRBJ2-1; no definite D call. The CDR3 runs 11 residues. V was pared by 5 bases and J by 8 bases, with 7 bases between. Per germline, CDR1 SGHAT and CDR2 FQNNGV.

This clonotype was counted many times. This chain links TRBV12-3 or TRBV12-4 with TRBJ2-3, with D hard to call. Trimming removed 6 bases from V and 2 bases from J, with 12 bases in between. CDR3 length: 14 amino acids. The CDR3 DNA reads TGTGCCAGCAGCCCCATACCGCCCACAGATACGCAGTATTTT. Protein sequence: CASSPIPPTDTQYF.

This clonotype was detected a few times. This chain connects TRBV6-2 or TRBV6-3 to TRBJ2-3; the match to TRBD2 covers 10 bases. Trimming removed 8 bases from V and 1 base from J; junction bases left unmatched: 6. The CDR3 spans 15 residues. CDR1 and CDR2 from the germline V gene are MNHEY and SVGEGT. In DNA, the CDR3 is TGTGCCAGCCGCCCCCTAGCGGGGGGCACAGATACGCAGTATTTT. Protein sequence: CASRPLAGGTDTQYF.

V and J are TRBV6-6 and TRBJ1-2, with D uncertain. This CDR3 comprises 12 residues. The germline V gene has CDR1 MNHNY and CDR2 SVGAGI (reference sequence). V lost 0 bases and J 3 bases, leaving 2 bases between the germline ends. The CDR3 protein is CASSYSDYGYTF. The CDR3 nucleotides read TGTGCCAGCAGTTACTCAGACTATGGCTACACCTTC.

This clonotype occurred once. Without the conserved terminal phenylalanine or tryptophan, this CDR3 likely stems from a read error. The chain is built from TRBV27 and TRBJ2-3; D is uncertain. This CDR3 contains 16 residues. Germline-derived CDR1 and CDR2 are MNHEY and SMNVEV (reference sequence). V was shortened by 0 bases and J by 3 bases, with 13 bases between the two germline ends. In nucleotides, the CDR3 is TGTGCCAGCAGTTTATCCGTGATAGCAGAGACAGATACGCAGTATATT. Translating gives CASSLSVIAETDTQYI.

In regard to this clonotype: A much more abundant neighbour one base away suggests this may be a read error. The V and J genes are TRBV29-1 and TRBJ1-1; 9 bases map to TRBD1. The CDR3 loop spans 12 amino acids. In germline, CDR1 is SQVTM, CDR2 ANQGSEA. The V gene end was trimmed by 8 bases and the J gene end by 7 bases; junction bases not matched to a gene: 8. CDR3 DNA sequence: TGCAGCCCAACGGGACAGGGAGTTGAAGCTTTCTTT. Translation gives CSPTGQGVEAFF.

The table lists this clonotype with many counts. The chain couples TRBV28 to TRBJ2-5, with a possible D match to TRBD1 (5 bases). The CDR3 has 17 amino acids. Deletions cut 5 bases from V and 5 bases from J, with 24 bases between. Germline V gives CDR1 MDHEN, CDR2 SYDVKM. DNA of the CDR3: TGTGCCAGCAGTCCGCCGGCCCGACAGCTTAAGGGGGAGACCCAGTACTTC. This codes for CASSPPARQLKGETQYF.

This clonotype was picked up many times. The V and J genes are TRBV7-9 and TRBJ2-2; TRBD1 might be the D (5 bases). Germline V gene data show CDR1 as SEHNR and CDR2 as FQNEAQ (reference sequence). The V and J ends lost 3 bases and 5 bases respectively, with 10 bases between them. The CDR3 has 14 residues. This CDR3 reads CASSFTAGTGELFF. The CDR3 nucleotides are TGTGCCAGCAGCTTTACGGCAGGGACCGGGGAGCTGTTTTTT.

This chain uses TRBV7-9 with TRBJ1-1, with D unresolved. Germline assignment: CDR1 SEHNR and CDR2 FQNEAQ (reference sequence). The V and J ends lost 4 bases and 6 bases respectively, with 6 bases between them. This CDR3 comprises 11 residues. The CDR3 DNA reads as TGTGCCAGCAGCTCATTTTCTGAAGCTTTCTTT. This gives the protein CASSSFSEAFF.

This clonotype has ten or more counts. The chain recombines TRBV29-1 with TRBJ2-3; D not resolved. CDR1 is SQVTM, CDR2 ANQGSEA, per germline. The CDR3 consists of 13 residues. Trimming took 4 bases from V and 1 from J, leaving 9 bases between them. The CDR3 region is CSVAGSRTDTQYF. CDR3 in DNA: TGCAGCGTTGCGGGCAGCCGCACAGATACGCAGTATTTT.

The CDR3 sequence: CASSQTGTSGLHPYEQYF. The CDR3 DNA sequence: TGTGCCAGCAGCCAGACCGGGACTAGCGGCCTTCATCCCTACGAGCAGTACTTC. V gene TRBV7-2 combines with J gene TRBJ2-7, with 11 bases matching TRBD2. Germline V gives CDR1 SGHTA, CDR2 FQGNSA. The CDR3 has 18 amino acids. V lost 5 bases, J lost 2 bases, and 14 bases stayed unmatched.

To note about this clonotype: The CDR3 end shows no conserved phenylalanine or tryptophan, and so a read error is likely. The chain is built from TRBV28 and TRBJ2-2; 7 bases align to TRBD1. Germline values: CDR1 MDHEN, CDR2 SYDVKM. The V segment lost 2 bases and the J segment 5 bases; nucleotides outside the gene matches: 8. The CDR3 length is 16 residues. The CDR3 here is CASSLRDRPTTGELFS. In nucleotides, the CDR3 is TGTGCCAGCAGTTTAAGGGACAGACCAACTACCGGGGAGCTGTTTTCT.

There are a few counts of this clonotype. The chain employs TRBV27 and TRBJ2-7; unclear D gene. Germline-derived CDR1 and CDR2 are MNHEY and SMNVEV (reference sequence). This CDR3 has 16 amino acids. V was pared by 2 bases and J by 1 base, with 15 bases between. The CDR3: CASSLNVPERSYEQYF. The CDR3 nucleotides are TGTGCCAGCAGTTTAAACGTTCCCGAAAGATCCTACGAGCAGTACTTC.

As to this clonotype: The junction departs from germline at one end; a sequencing error may be responsible. The V gene is TRBV4-3, the J gene TRBJ2-3; D assignment may be TRBD1 or TRBD2 (6 bases each). This CDR3 has 16 residues. Germline lookup yields CDR1 LGHNA and CDR2 YSLEER. The CDR3 loop is CASRQEGDWGTDTPYF. DNA of the CDR3: TGCGCCAGCCGCCAAGAGGGGGACTGGGGCACAGATACGCCGTATTTT.